One and the same sample provided the 23 T cell receptor beta chains below, sequenced in a study of cytomegalovirus exposure and HLA in healthy donors. Sequenced by immunoSEQ multiplex PCR; TCRdb stores in-frame clones only, minus some. The table includes about 98,000 clones, more than 75% detected once. The specimen sequenced was PBMCs. The source is a man in his late teens or twenties in good health and CMV-seropositive.

The chain employs TRBV4-3 and TRBJ2-2; 12 bases are shared with TRBD2. There are 19 residues in the CDR3. V lost 0 bases and J lost 7; bases outside the gene matches: 12. Germline values: CDR1 LGHNA, CDR2 YSLEER. CDR3 nucleotides: TGCGCCAGCAGCCAAGACCCAATAACTAGCGGGGGGCACCGCGGGGAGCTGTTTTTT. Translated, it gives CASSQDPITSGGHRGELFF.

The CDR3 reads CASSEQGFETQYF. CDR3 DNA sequence: TGTGCCAGCAGCGAACAGGGGTTCGAGACCCAGTACTTC. This chain joins TRBV7-9 and TRBJ2-5, with TRBD1 identical over 7 bases. The length of the CDR3 is 13 residues. Looked up from germline, CDR1 is SEHNR and CDR2 is FQNEAQ (reference sequence). The trim removed 5 bases at V and 5 bases at J, leaving 5 bases unmatched.

V gene TRBV2 combines with J gene TRBJ2-5, with D uncertain. The CDR3 totals 12 residues. Germline-derived CDR1 and CDR2 are SNHLY and FYNNEI. The V gene lost 3 bases and the J gene lost 4 bases, with 6 bases spanning the gap. CDR3 loop: CASSDSSETQYF. DNA of the CDR3: TGTGCCAGCAGTGATTCGTCAGAGACCCAGTACTTC. Combining the CDR3 with reference TRBV2 and TRBJ2-5 gives the whole variable domain EPEVTQTPSHQVTQMGQEVILRCVPISNHLYFYWYRQILGQKVEFLVSFYNNEISEKSEIFDDQFSVERPDGSNFTLKIRSTKLEDSAMYFCASSDSSETQYFGPGTRLLVL.

This chain connects TRBV5-6 to TRBJ2-1; 10 bases line up with TRBD1. V was pared by 4 bases and J by 7 bases, with 2 bases of the junction left unmatched. The CDR3 sequence is 13 residues long. Germline assignment: CDR1 SGHDT and CDR2 YYEEEE. This CDR3 is CASSRQGANEQFF. The DNA of the CDR3 is TGTGCCAGCAGCCGACAGGGGGCAAATGAGCAGTTCTTC.

CDR3 residues: CASSIEGDGGLYQPQHF. CDR3 sequence (DNA): TGTGCCAGTAGTATAGAGGGAGACGGGGGATTATATCAGCCCCAGCATTTT. The chain is built from TRBV19 and TRBJ1-5; D is possibly TRBD1 (5 bases). Germline CDR1 and CDR2: LNHDA and SQIVND (reference sequence). V lost 0 bases and J 5 bases, leaving 17 bases between the germline ends. CDR3 length: 17 amino acids.

CDR3: CASRRREATNYEQYF. The CDR3 region has the DNA TGTGCCAGCAGACGAAGGGAGGCGACAAACTACGAGCAGTACTTC. V is TRBV27 and J is TRBJ2-7; TRBD2 might be the D (6 bases). Germline V gene lookup returns CDR1 MNHEY and CDR2 SMNVEV (reference sequence). The CDR3 length is 15 residues. V was clipped by 6 bases and J by 3 bases, with 18 bases between them.

This clone occurred a few times. The chain links TRBV5-4 to TRBJ2-7; 10 nucleotides agree with TRBD1. Germline lookup yields CDR1 SGHNT and CDR2 YYREEE (reference sequence). J was trimmed by 3 bases and V by 4 bases; bases with no gene match: 4. This CDR3 is built from 14 residues. CDR3 DNA: TGTGCCAGCAGCCCGGGACAGGGGTACTACGAGCAGTACTTC. This encodes CASSPGQGYYEQYF.

The chain uses TRBV13 and TRBJ2-3; TRBD2 aligns across 10 bases. V shed 3 bases, J shed 6 bases, and the junction held 6 bases outside the gene matches. From germline, CDR1 is PRHDT and CDR2 FYEKMQ (reference sequence). This CDR3 has 15 residues. CDR3 protein: CASSFSSGSWDTQYF. The CDR3, as DNA: TGTGCCAGCAGCTTCTCTAGCGGGAGTTGGGATACGCAGTATTTT.

This clone was observed a single time. V usage is TRBV19 and J usage is TRBJ2-1; no reliable D call. Between the trimmed V and J ends, which lost 2 bases and 3 bases, there was a span of 8 bases. Germline CDR1 LNHDA, CDR2 SQIVND (reference sequence). This CDR3 is built from 14 residues. The CDR3 sequence: CASSITQNYNEQFF. The CDR3 nucleotides are TGTGCCAGTAGTATAACACAGAACTACAATGAGCAGTTCTTC.

The chain uses TRBV7-9 and TRBJ2-7; 10 bases map to TRBD1. CDR1 is SEHNR and CDR2 is FQNEAQ in the germline V gene (reference sequence). V lost 2 bases, J lost 6 bases, and 10 bases stayed unmatched. The CDR3 consists of 16 residues. The DNA of the CDR3 is TGTGCCAGCAGCTTATTCGGGGGACAGGGGACCCTCGAGCAGTACTTC. This sequence encodes CASSLFGGQGTLEQYF.

The chain joins TRBV6-1 to TRBJ2-7, with D perhaps TRBD1 (7 bases). From germline, CDR1 is MNHNS and CDR2 SASEGT. V lost 6 bases and J 3 bases, leaving 15 bases between the germline ends. The CDR3 is 14 amino acids. CDR3 nucleotide sequence: TGTGCCAGCAGGGTGGGGGGACAGAGCTACGAGCAGTACTTC. It translates to CASRVGGQSYEQYF.

The chain couples TRBV6-1 to TRBJ2-1; D is ambiguous. Germline V gene data show CDR1 as MNHNS and CDR2 as SASEGT. Trimming took 7 bases from V and 0 from J, leaving 13 bases between them. The CDR3 is made up of 15 amino acids. DNA of the CDR3: TGTGCCAGCACCGCGACACCGAGCTCCTACAATGAGCAGTTCTTC. Protein: CASTATPSSYNEQFF.

The chain uses TRBV10-3 and TRBJ1-2; 7 positions agree with TRBD1. This CDR3 has 15 residues. Germline CDR1 reads ENHRY; CDR2 reads SYGVKD. The V and J ends lost 7 bases and 4 bases, in that order; junction bases with no gene match: 12. CDR3 in amino acids: CAITRDRDWSYGYTF. The CDR3 DNA reads TGTGCCATCACCCGAGACAGGGATTGGTCCTATGGCTACACCTTC.

This clone was seen a single time. The chain uses TRBV4-2 and TRBJ1-4; TRBD1 aligns across 7 bases. Germline values: CDR1 LGHNA, CDR2 YNFKEQ. Germline trimming cut 4 bases from V and 5 bases from J; bases unmatched to any gene: 16. The CDR3 is 18 residues long. The CDR3 region has the DNA TGTGCCAGCAGCCGACAAGTGAGCAGGGGGACTTTAAATGAAAAACTGTTTTTT. Translating it yields CASSRQVSRGTLNEKLFF.

This clone has a single count. The chain has TRBV7-9 and TRBJ2-3; D not certain. The germline V gene encodes CDR1 SEHNR and CDR2 FQNEAQ (reference sequence). V was clipped by 2 bases and J by 1 base, with 10 bases between them. The CDR3 has 15 amino acids. The CDR3: CASSLIGVGTDTQYF. As DNA, the CDR3 is TGTGCCAGCAGCTTAATTGGAGTTGGCACAGATACGCAGTATTTT.

The chain combines TRBV7-9 with TRBJ2-7, with TRBD1 matching over 9 bases. The germline V gene has CDR1 SEHNR and CDR2 FQNEAQ (reference sequence). This CDR3 region has 14 residues. V trimming: 5 bases; J trimming: 3 bases; junction bases outside the gene matches: 5. The CDR3 DNA reads as TGTGCCAGCAGCGCACCGGGACAGGGCTACGAGCAGTACTTC. The encoded protein is CASSAPGQGYEQYF.

V gene TRBV4-2 combines with J gene TRBJ1-2, with 8 bases that match TRBD1. The CDR3 runs 15 residues. J was trimmed by 3 bases and V by 1 base; bases with no gene match: 4. Per the germline V gene, CDR1 is LGHNA and CDR2 is YNFKEQ. The CDR3 region is CASSQVTGGDYGYTF. Here the CDR3 DNA reads TGTGCCAGCAGCCAAGTAACAGGGGGTGACTATGGCTACACCTTC.

The chain couples TRBV19 to TRBJ2-6, with 7 bases fitting TRBD1. The trim removed 8 bases at V and 0 bases at J, leaving 4 bases unmatched. This CDR3 has 15 residues. The germline V gene has CDR1 LNHDA and CDR2 SQIVND (reference sequence). This CDR3 reads CASAGTDSGANVLTF. The CDR3 DNA follows: TGTGCCAGTGCAGGGACAGACTCTGGGGCCAACGTCCTGACTTTC.

In its sample, this clone was seen a few times. The chain has TRBV5-8 and TRBJ2-5; no definite D call. The CDR3 contains 14 residues. Germline V gene sequence: CDR1 SGHTS, CDR2 YDEGEE. V was shortened by 2 bases and J by 2 bases, with 10 bases between the two germline ends. The CDR3 here is CASSFGSRQETQYF. CDR3 DNA: TGTGCCAGCAGCTTTGGTAGTAGACAAGAGACCCAGTACTTC.

The chain links TRBV7-9 to TRBJ2-6; D ambiguous. Germline CDR1 reads SEHNR; CDR2 reads FQNEAQ (reference sequence). This CDR3 has 16 amino acids. Trimming removed 7 bases from V and 4 bases from J, with 17 bases in between. The CDR3: CASTLQATLGANVLTF. Here the CDR3 DNA reads TGTGCCAGCACCCTCCAGGCAACTTTGGGGGCCAACGTCCTGACTTTC.

The chain uses TRBV28 and TRBJ2-7, with 8 bases lining up with TRBD2. From germline, CDR1 is MDHEN and CDR2 SYDVKM. The CDR3 is 13 residues long. J was trimmed by 4 bases and V by 7 bases; bases with no gene match: 6. The CDR3 DNA reads TGTGCCAGCACCGCGGGAGGCAGTTACGAGCAGTACTTC. Amino acids: CASTAGGSYEQYF.

For the CDR3, the DNA is TGCGCCAGCAGCTTGGGGGGGGTCAACGAGCAGTACTTC. This gives the protein CASSLGGVNEQYF. V and J are TRBV5-1 and TRBJ2-7, with a weak D call TRBD2 (6 bases). Trimming stripped 0 bases from V and 5 bases from J, with 9 bases between. CDR1 is SGHRS, CDR2 YFSETQ, per germline. The CDR3 consists of 13 residues. Combining the CDR3 with reference TRBV5-1 and TRBJ2-7 gives the whole variable domain KAGVTQTPRYLIKTRGQQVTLSCSPISGHRSVSWYQQTPGQGLQFLFEYFSETQRNKGNFPGRFSGRQFSNSRSEMNVSTLELGDSALYLCASSLGGVNEQYFGPGTRLTVT.

The J gene is TRBJ1-2, the V gene TRBV28, with D possibly TRBD1 on 6 matching bases. The germline CDR1 and CDR2 sequences are MDHEN and SYDVKM. The CDR3 extends over 17 amino acids. Trimming stripped 1 base from V and 4 bases from J, with 19 bases between. The DNA of the CDR3 is TGTGCCAGCAGTTTATTCTCATCGGGGGGGCCTAGCTATGGCTACACCTTC. It is translated as CASSLFSSGGPSYGYTF.